Shown below are 29 T cell receptor beta chains from a single sample sequenced in a study of lymphopenia after photon versus proton radiotherapy. Sequenced by immunoSEQ multiplex PCR; TCRdb stores in-frame clones only, minus some. The sample lists 55,000 to 85,000 clones, around 90% occurring once. The sequencing used peripheral blood, collected from a patient treated with photon-based radiotherapy. These receptors originate from a woman aged 40 to 50 with cholangiocarcinoma.

The gene calls are TRBV9 and TRBJ2-3, with 7 bases fitting TRBD2. The germline V gene encodes CDR1 SGDLS and CDR2 YYNGEE. V trimming: 4 bases; J trimming: 2 bases; junction bases outside the gene matches: 7. CDR3 length: 15 residues. The CDR3 sequence is CASSLEGGTTDTQYF. In nucleotides, the CDR3 is TGTGCCAGCAGCCTGGAGGGAGGGACCACAGATACGCAGTATTTT.

The chain employs TRBV7-9 and TRBJ1-1; tentative D call: TRBD1 (5 bases). The germline V and J ends were trimmed by 6 bases and 6 bases, with 20 bases remaining between them. CDR1 is SEHNR, CDR2 FQNEAQ, per germline (reference sequence). This CDR3 region has 15 residues. Here the CDR3 DNA reads TGTGCCAGCAGTCCCCCGGGGGTCGGGACCCCTGAAGCTTTCTTT. Translating it yields CASSPPGVGTPEAFF.

The J gene is TRBJ2-3, the V gene TRBV4-1; 7 nucleotides match TRBD2. This CDR3 is built from 17 residues. Looked up from germline, CDR1 is MGHRA and CDR2 is YSYEKL. The junction had 8 bases not matched to a gene; V was cut back by 0 bases and J by 2 bases. This CDR3 reads CASSQERASGLTDTQYF. Here the CDR3 DNA reads TGCGCCAGCAGCCAAGAGCGGGCTAGCGGACTCACAGATACGCAGTATTTT.

V is TRBV6-6 and J is TRBJ1-5; D gene uncertain. Trimming removed 4 bases at V and 2 bases at J, with 12 bases between. Germline CDR1 MNHNY, CDR2 SVGAGI (reference sequence). The CDR3 has 15 residues. The CDR3 sequence is CASSFEGIGNQPQHF. The CDR3 DNA is TGTGCCAGCAGTTTCGAGGGTATCGGCAATCAGCCCCAGCATTTT.

This clone was observed a single time. V gene TRBV18 combines with J gene TRBJ1-1; unclear D gene. The CDR3 consists of 13 residues. CDR1 KGHSH and CDR2 LQKENI come from the germline V gene. V was pared by 6 bases and J by 3 bases, with 11 bases between. The CDR3 loop is CASSDYGDTEAFF. CDR3 DNA sequence: TGTGCCAGCTCTGATTATGGGGACACTGAAGCTTTCTTT. The full variable domain, completed using reference TRBV18 and TRBJ1-1, is NAGVMQNPRHLVRRRGQEARLRCSPMKGHSHVYWYRQLPEEGLKFMVYLQKENIIDESGMPKERFSAEFPKEGPSILRIQQVVRGDSAAYFCASSDYGDTEAFFGQGTRLTVV.

This chain joins TRBV4-2 and TRBJ1-3; 8 bases agree with TRBD1. The CDR3 totals 20 residues. Unmatched junction bases numbered 17, after V lost 2 bases and J lost 2 bases. Germline V lookup: CDR1 LGHNA, CDR2 YNFKEQ. CDR3 sequence reads: CASSQPYGQGSQVAGNTIYF. The CDR3 DNA is TGTGCCAGCAGCCAACCTTACGGACAGGGATCGCAAGTGGCTGGAAACACCATATATTTT.

The CDR3 region is CATSRAGGAPNEQFF. The CDR3 coding sequence is TGTGCCACCAGCAGAGCGGGGGGGGCTCCCAATGAGCAGTTCTTC. The chain employs TRBV15 and TRBJ2-1, with 8 bases lining up with TRBD2. Germline values: CDR1 LNHNV, CDR2 YYDKDF (reference sequence). Germline trimming cut 1 base from V and 6 bases from J; bases unmatched to any gene: 5. The CDR3 length is 15 residues.

The chain carries TRBV4-3 and TRBJ2-7, with 8 bases matching TRBD2. CDR1 LGHNA and CDR2 YSLEER come from the germline V gene. After removal of 0 bases from V and 3 bases from J, the junction contained 4 bases not matched to a gene. The CDR3 totals 15 residues. The CDR3 DNA is TGCGCCAGCAGCCAAGAGCTAGCGGGCCACTACGAGCAGTACTTC. This gives the protein CASSQELAGHYEQYF.

V gene TRBV7-9 combines with J gene TRBJ1-1; 9 nucleotides align to TRBD1. CDR1 and CDR2 (germline): SEHNR, FQNEAQ (reference sequence). The J segment lost 2 bases and the V segment lost 6 bases, leaving 16 bases of the junction unmatched. This CDR3 region has 18 residues. The CDR3, as DNA: TGTGCCAGCAGTCCCCTTTCCCCGGGACAGGGTTTTAACACTGAAGCTTTCTTT. This encodes CASSPLSPGQGFNTEAFF. The whole variable domain, remainder taken from reference TRBV7-9 and TRBJ1-1, is DTGVSQNPRHKITKRGQNVTFRCDPISEHNRLYWYRQTLGQGPEFLTYFQNEAQLEKSRLLSDRFSAERPKGSFSTLEIQRTEQGDSAMYLCASSPLSPGQGFNTEAFFGQGTRLTVV.

This clone occurred once. V gene TRBV6-4 combines with J gene TRBJ2-7; 9 nucleotides match TRBD1. V lost 3 bases to trimming and J lost 5 bases; unmatched junction nucleotides: 5. The CDR3 runs to 14 residues. CDR1 is MRHNA and CDR2 is SNTAGT in the germline V gene. CDR3 coding DNA: TGTGCCAGCAGTGAGCTAACAGGGGGCCACGAGCAGTACTTC. It translates to CASSELTGGHEQYF.

This clone was picked up one time. The chain recombines TRBV5-6 with TRBJ1-1, with a weak D call TRBD1 (5 bases). This CDR3 region has 13 residues. CDR1 and CDR2 (germline): SGHDT, YYEEEE. V lost 1 base to trimming and J lost 5 bases, with 9 bases between them. Here the CDR3 DNA reads TGTGCCAGCAGCTTGTCGGGGCCAACTGAAGCTTTCTTT. Its translation is CASSLSGPTEAFF. The full variable domain, in which reference TRBV5-6 and TRBJ1-1 provide the parts outside the CDR3, is DAGVTQSPTHLIKTRGQQVTLRCSPKSGHDTVSWYQQALGQGPQFIFQYYEEEERQRGNFPDRFSGHQFPNYSSELNVNALLLGDSALYLCASSLSGPTEAFFGQGTRLTVV.

The chain is built from TRBV27 and TRBJ2-2, with 7 bases aligning to TRBD2. The CDR3 is 18 residues long. The germline V gene has CDR1 MNHEY and CDR2 SMNVEV (reference sequence). The junction had 12 bases not matched to a gene; V was cut back by 0 bases and J by 5 bases. CDR3 residues: CASSLSKGGGSKTGELFF. As DNA, the CDR3 is TGTGCCAGCAGTTTATCGAAGGGAGGCGGGAGTAAGACCGGGGAGCTGTTTTTT.

The rearrangement uses TRBV30 and TRBJ2-5, with TRBD2 matching 8 bases. The germline V gene encodes CDR1 GTSNPN and CDR2 SVGIG (reference sequence). The CDR3 totals 16 residues. V shed 2 bases and J 5 bases; nucleotides not matched to a gene: 13. The CDR3 sequence: CAWSLLAGPMGETQYF. The CDR3 DNA is TGTGCCTGGAGTCTGTTAGCGGGGCCGATGGGGGAGACCCAGTACTTC.

This clone was counted between two and nine times. The chain combines TRBV5-1 with TRBJ1-1; 9 nucleotides line up with TRBD1. V was pared by 4 bases and J by 4 bases, with 5 bases of the junction left unmatched. CDR3 length: 14 amino acids. CDR1 and CDR2 from the germline V gene are SGHRS and YFSETQ. The CDR3 DNA reads as TGCGCCAGCAGCGAACTACAGGGGGCCACTGAAGCTTTCTTT. Protein: CASSELQGATEAFF.

This clone was counted once. The chain carries TRBV10-3 and TRBJ2-3; 11 positions match TRBD2. Germline lookup yields CDR1 ENHRY and CDR2 SYGVKD. CDR3 length: 15 residues. Germline trimming cut 6 bases from V and 2 bases from J; bases unmatched to any gene: 4. In DNA, the CDR3 is TGTGCCATCAGAACTAGCGGGGGATTCACAGATACGCAGTATTTT. Encoded protein: CAIRTSGGFTDTQYF.

J is TRBJ1-1 and V is TRBV7-3; D is ambiguous. The CDR3 length is 14 residues. Germline V gives CDR1 SGHTA, CDR2 FQGTGA. V was cut by 2 bases and J by 1 base, with 8 bases left in between. CDR3 sequence reads: CASSLEGQNTEAFF. CDR3 DNA sequence: TGTGCCAGCAGCTTAGAGGGCCAGAACACTGAAGCTTTCTTT.

This chain links TRBV5-5 with TRBJ1-2; TRBD1 matches at 9 bases. The germline V gene has CDR1 SGHKS and CDR2 YYEKEE (reference sequence). This CDR3 has 15 residues. V lost 4 bases to trimming and J lost 8 bases; unmatched junction nucleotides: 12. CDR3 region: CASSHTGGQSGGYTF. In nucleotides, the CDR3 is TGTGCCAGCAGCCACACAGGGGGCCAAAGTGGAGGCTACACCTTC.

V is TRBV30 and J is TRBJ2-7, with TRBD1 as a possible D gene (6 bases). The CDR3 is 14 amino acids. With 0 bases removed from V and 2 bases from J, the gap between germline ends came to 11 bases. Germline lookup yields CDR1 GTSNPN and CDR2 SVGIG (reference sequence). The CDR3 DNA reads TGTGCCTGGAGTGTCGGCAGGGGCCCCTACGAGCAGTACTTC. Protein: CAWSVGRGPYEQYF.

This rearrangement joins TRBV7-2 to TRBJ1-2; 9 nucleotides match TRBD1. CDR1 and CDR2 from the germline V gene are SGHTA and FQGNSA. This CDR3 has 13 residues. With V trimmed by 5 bases and J by 9 bases, 7 bases remained unmatched. CDR3 residues: CASSPGTGKSYTF. The CDR3 DNA is TGTGCCAGCAGCCCCGGGACAGGGAAGAGCTACACCTTC.

Only one count was recorded for this clone. The V and J genes are TRBV14 and TRBJ1-4; tentative D call: TRBD1 (6 bases). Germline CDR1 is SGHDN and CDR2 is FVKESK. This CDR3 has 15 residues. Between the trimmed V and J ends, which lost 4 bases and 8 bases, there was a span of 17 bases. The CDR3 loop reads CASSPSRGAREKLFF. The CDR3 bases are TGTGCCAGCAGCCCGTCGCGGGGGGCGAGGGAAAAACTGTTTTTT.

This chain uses TRBV11-1 with TRBJ2-2; weak D call: TRBD2 (7 bases). V was pared by 1 base and J by 1 base, with 13 bases between. Germline V gene sequence: CDR1 SGHAT, CDR2 FQDESV (reference sequence). The length of the CDR3 is 17 residues. CDR3 protein: CASSLVRRGRNTGELFF. The CDR3 DNA sequence: TGTGCCAGCAGCTTAGTGAGGCGGGGGCGGAACACCGGGGAGCTGTTTTTT. The full variable domain, its missing parts supplied by reference TRBV11-1 and TRBJ2-2, is EAEVAQSPRYKITEKSQAVAFWCDPISGHATLYWYRQILGQGPELLVQFQDESVVDDSQLPKDRFSAERLKGVDSTLKIQPAELGDSAMYLCASSLVRRGRNTGELFFGEGSRLTVL.

Concerning this clone: One end of the junction is discordant with germline, which a read error may explain. As DNA, the CDR3 is TGTGCCAGCAGCCTAGCCTCCCCTCAATGGACTAGCGGGGGGTATCAGGTTGAGCAGTTCTTC. Translating gives CASSLASPQWTSGGYQVEQFF. The chain couples TRBV7-2 to TRBJ2-1; TRBD2 matches 14 bases. CDR3 size: 21 residues. The germline CDR1 and CDR2 sequences are SGHTA and FQGNSA.

The chain joins TRBV25-1 to TRBJ1-1; D is perhaps TRBD1 (6 bases). This CDR3 comprises 14 residues. V was trimmed by 6 bases and J by 5 bases, leaving 16 bases between them. CDR1 is MGHDK, CDR2 SYGVNS, per germline. The CDR3 sequence is CASSPLGGQTEAFF. The DNA for the CDR3 is TGTGCCAGCAGCCCTCTGGGGGGGCAGACTGAAGCTTTCTTT.

This chain connects TRBV6-5 to TRBJ1-1, with TRBD1 as a possible D gene (5 bases). The V end was cut by 6 bases, the J end by 11 bases, with 19 bases between. The germline gives CDR1 MNHEY, CDR2 SVGAGI. This CDR3 contains 13 residues. CDR3 residues: CASRPGQLSWAFF. Written as DNA, the CDR3 is TGTGCCAGCAGACCTGGACAACTCAGTTGGGCTTTCTTT.

The chain is built from TRBV27 and TRBJ1-1, with a weak D call TRBD1 (5 bases). Germline V gene data show CDR1 as MNHEY and CDR2 as SMNVEV (reference sequence). The CDR3 length is 12 residues. Trimming left V 8 bases short and J 3 bases short, with 10 bases between. The chain's CDR3 is CASFRAHTEAFF. The DNA of the CDR3 is TGTGCCAGCTTCAGGGCCCACACTGAAGCTTTCTTT.

The chain recombines TRBV11-2 with TRBJ2-7; 7 bases match TRBD1. In germline, CDR1 is SGHAT, CDR2 FQNNGV. CDR3 length equals 13 residues. V lost 5 bases, J lost 5 bases, and 6 bases stayed unmatched. Here the CDR3 DNA reads TGTGCCAGCAGCAGCAGACAGGGCCACGAGCAGTACTTC. It codes for CASSSRQGHEQYF.

V usage is TRBV7-2 and J usage is TRBJ1-2; D ambiguous. The germline gives CDR1 SGHTA, CDR2 FQGNSA. V was pared by 10 bases and J by 8 bases, with 23 bases between. The CDR3 has 14 amino acids. CDR3 nucleotide sequence: TGTGCCACCCCATCCACCCCTGGCCGTGGGGGCTACACCTTC. Protein product: CATPSTPGRGGYTF. Combining the CDR3 with reference TRBV7-2 and TRBJ1-2 gives the whole variable domain GAGVSQSPSNKVTEKGKDVELRCDPISGHTALYWYRQSLGQGLEFLIYFQGNSAPDKSGLPSDRFSAERTGGSVSTLTIQRTQQEDSAVYLCATPSTPGRGGYTFGSGTRLTVV.

The chain carries TRBV16 and TRBJ1-4; 8 bases are a match to TRBD1. CDR1 and CDR2 from the germline V gene are KGHSY and FQNENV. The CDR3 runs 17 residues. Germline trimming cut 2 bases from V and 8 bases from J; bases unmatched to any gene: 13. CDR3: CASSQLGVGTGAEKLFF. In DNA form, the CDR3 reads TGTGCCAGCAGCCAACTGGGGGTTGGGACAGGAGCCGAAAAACTGTTTTTT.

This chain joins TRBV9 and TRBJ1-1; no reliable D call. Trimming left V 1 base short and J 3 bases short, with 10 bases between. CDR3 length equals 14 residues. CDR1 and CDR2 (germline): SGDLS, YYNGEE. This chain's CDR3 is CASSVTGGDTEAFF. In nucleotides, the CDR3 is TGTGCCAGCAGCGTAACGGGTGGGGACACTGAAGCTTTCTTT. The full variable domain, its missing parts supplied by reference TRBV9 and TRBJ1-1, is DSGVTQTPKHLITATGQRVTLRCSPRSGDLSVYWYQQSLDQGLQFLIQYYNGEERAKGNILERFSAQQFPDLHSELNLSSLELGDSALYFCASSVTGGDTEAFFGQGTRLTVV.